A single sample gave rise to the 21 T cell receptor beta chains below, sequenced in a study of blood T cell repertoires in COVID-19. Generated by immunoSEQ multiplex PCR, the TCRdb table keeps only in-frame clones and is missing some. The sample lists more than 150,000 clones, approximately 86% occurring once. Input material: peripheral blood. Receptors originate from a man aged 18 to 29 with acute or convalescent COVID-19.

The chain combines TRBV6-1 with TRBJ2-7; a possible D gene is TRBD1 (6 bases). The germline CDR1 and CDR2 sequences are MNHNS and SASEGT. The V and J ends lost 1 base and 3 bases respectively, with 10 bases between them. The CDR3 is 14 amino acids. CDR3 nucleotides: TGTGCCAGCAGTGAAGGGCTACAGGGCTACGAGCAGTACGTC. It specifies CASSEGLQGYEQYV.

V and J are TRBV21-1 and TRBJ2-7; the D call in the table, TRBD1, was not verified against the DNA. TRBV21-1 is a listed pseudogene. The CDR3 is made up of 15 amino acids. CDR3 in amino acids: CASSKTGESSYEQYV. The CDR3 nucleotides are TGTGCCAGCAGCAAAACAGGGGAGAGCTCCTACGAGCAGTACGTC.

This rearrangement joins TRBV6-1 to TRBJ2-1, with 15 nucleotides matching TRBD2. The CDR3 loop spans 17 amino acids. Per the germline V gene, CDR1 is MNHNS and CDR2 is SASEGT. V shed 3 bases, J shed 8 bases, and the junction held 8 bases outside the gene matches. The CDR3 DNA sequence: TGTGCCAGCAGTGAGGGACTAGCGGGGGGCCTGTGGGATGAGCAGTTCTTC. Translation: CASSEGLAGGLWDEQFF.

This CDR3 reads CASSPTGGNQPQHF. DNA for the CDR3: TGTGCCAGCAGCCCTACAGGGGGCAATCAGCCCCAGCATTTT. The V gene is TRBV11-2, the J gene TRBJ1-5; 7 nucleotides agree with TRBD1. The CDR3 has 14 amino acids. V lost 5 bases and J lost 2; bases outside the gene matches: 3. CDR1 SGHAT and CDR2 FQNNGV come from the germline V gene.

This sequence joins TRBV19 and TRBJ1-6; 8 bases match TRBD1. From germline, CDR1 is LNHDA and CDR2 SQIVND (reference sequence). CDR3 length: 13 amino acids. V shed 8 bases, J shed 9 bases, and the junction held 6 bases outside the gene matches. The CDR3, as DNA: TGTGCCAGTGAGGGGGACAGGTCTTCACCCCTCCACTTT. Its translation is CASEGDRSSPLHF.

The J gene is TRBJ1-3, the V gene TRBV10-3; a weak D match, TRBD1 (6 bases). The CDR3 covers 15 residues. Trimming shortened V by 7 bases and J by 4 bases, and 17 bases separated the two germline ends. Germline V gives CDR1 ENHRY, CDR2 SYGVKD. The CDR3: CAIKAQGSSGNTIYF. The CDR3 DNA is TGTGCCATCAAGGCACAGGGAAGTTCCGGAAACACCATATATTTT.

V is TRBV7-6 and J is TRBJ2-5; D call uncertain. The CDR3 loop spans 12 amino acids. The V and J ends lost 0 bases and 5 bases respectively, with 4 bases between them. Looked up from germline, CDR1 is SGHVS and CDR2 is FNYEAQ. For the CDR3, the DNA is TGTGCCAGCAGCTTAGCCGGGGAGACCCAGTACTTC. It specifies CASSLAGETQYF.

The chain links TRBV19 to TRBJ1-2, with D perhaps TRBD1 (5 bases). The germline gives CDR1 LNHDA, CDR2 SQIVND (reference sequence). This CDR3 contains 15 residues. The V end lost 3 bases, the J end lost 6 bases, and 17 bases lay between the germline ends. Written as DNA, the CDR3 is TGTGCCAGTAGTATCGTTACAGGATTTGGGAATGGCTACACCTTC. It yields the protein CASSIVTGFGNGYTF. The variable domain in full, with the rest retrieved from reference TRBV19 and TRBJ1-2, is DGGITQSPKYLFRKEGQNVTLSCEQNLNHDAMYWYRQDPGQGLRLIYYSQIVNDFQKGDIAEGYSVSREKKESFPLTVTSAQKNPTAFYLCASSIVTGFGNGYTFGSGTRLTVV.

V gene TRBV28 combines with J gene TRBJ1-5, with 11 bases matching TRBD1. This CDR3 contains 17 residues. From germline, CDR1 is MDHEN and CDR2 SYDVKM. The trim removed 5 bases at V and 6 bases at J, leaving 12 bases unmatched. CDR3 sequence: CASSPPQDRGLGQPQHF. In DNA, the CDR3 is TGTGCCAGCAGTCCTCCCCAGGACAGGGGGCTGGGTCAGCCCCAGCATTTT.

The rearrangement links TRBV3-1 (or the pseudogene TRBV3-2) to TRBJ1-2; TRBD1 matches 7 bases. There are 19 residues in the CDR3. Germline-derived CDR1 and CDR2 are LGHDT and YNNKEL (reference sequence). V gave up 3 bases and J gave up 3 bases; unmatched junction bases: 19. Here the CDR3 DNA reads TGTGCCAGCAGCCATTTAATCCCAGGTAGGGGGCCGAACGACTATGGCTACACCTTC. Its protein product is CASSHLIPGRGPNDYGYTF.

The chain couples TRBV7-2 to TRBJ2-2; TRBD1 is a possible D gene (6 bases). Trimming removed 5 bases from V and 1 base from J, with 20 bases in between. This CDR3 has 18 residues. Germline CDR1 and CDR2: SGHTA and FQGNSA. This chain's CDR3 is CASSVSRTVLRNTGELFF. CDR3 nucleotide sequence: TGTGCCAGCAGCGTAAGTCGGACAGTTTTAAGGAACACCGGGGAGCTGTTTTTT.

This clone was seen a single time. For the CDR3, the DNA is TGTGCCAGCAGCTTAGTTCTTCTGCAAGAGACCCAGTACTTC. Encoded protein: CASSLVLLQETQYF. The chain recombines TRBV7-2 with TRBJ2-5; D gene ambiguous. V was shortened by 1 base and J by 2 bases, with 8 bases between the two germline ends. Per germline, CDR1 SGHTA and CDR2 FQGNSA. This CDR3 comprises 14 residues.

The chain carries TRBV7-8 and TRBJ2-1; D might be TRBD2 (5 bases). Trimming took off 1 base at V and 0 bases at J, with 16 bases between the two ends. The CDR3 runs to 18 residues. Germline-derived CDR1 and CDR2 are SGHVS and FQNEAQ. As DNA, the CDR3 is TGTGCCAGCAGCTTAGGGTTTGGCGGGCCCGGCTCCTACAATGAGCAGTTCTTC. It is translated as CASSLGFGGPGSYNEQFF. The entire variable domain, with the rest obtained from reference TRBV7-8 and TRBJ2-1, is as follows: GAGVSQSPRYKVAKRGQDVALRCDPISGHVSLFWYQQALGQGPEFLTYFQNEAQLDKSGLPSDRFFAERPEGSVSTLKIQRTQQEDSAVYLCASSLGFGGPGSYNEQFFGPGTRLTVL.

The rearrangement uses TRBV6-1 and TRBJ2-6, with TRBD1 matching 9 bases. The trim removed 4 bases at V and 2 bases at J, leaving 6 bases unmatched. Germline values: CDR1 MNHNS, CDR2 SASEGT. There are 17 residues in the CDR3. The CDR3, as DNA: TGTGCCAGCAGTGGAGGACAGGGGACGGCTGGGGCCAACGTCCTGACTTTC. It specifies CASSGGQGTAGANVLTF.

V gene TRBV27 combines with J gene TRBJ2-1, with TRBD1 as a possible D gene (5 bases). This CDR3 comprises 14 residues. Per the germline V gene, CDR1 is MNHEY and CDR2 is SMNVEV (reference sequence). The V end lost 0 bases, the J end lost 8 bases, and 11 bases lay between the germline ends. CDR3: CASSLSLTVDEQFF. CDR3 DNA: TGTGCCAGCAGTTTATCGTTGACAGTTGATGAGCAGTTCTTC.

V gene TRBV11-2 combines with J gene TRBJ2-1; D remains unclear. The CDR3 extends over 13 amino acids. V was pared by 1 base and J by 2 bases, with 3 bases between. CDR1 is SGHAT and CDR2 is FQNNGV in the germline V gene. Here the CDR3 DNA reads TGTGCCAGCAGCTTAGGAGCCTACAATGAGCAGTTCTTC. As protein: CASSLGAYNEQFF.

V is TRBV19 and J is TRBJ2-3; 9 bases agree with TRBD2. The CDR3 contains 18 residues. With V trimmed by 4 bases and J by 2 bases, 13 bases remained unmatched. From germline, CDR1 is LNHDA and CDR2 SQIVND (reference sequence). CDR3 bases: TGTGCCAGTAGTAAGGGGGCCCGGCTAGCGGGGTCCACAGATACGCAGTATTTT. Translation: CASSKGARLAGSTDTQYF.

This clone was observed a few times. The rearrangement uses TRBV10-1 and TRBJ2-1, with TRBD1 as a possible D gene (7 bases). This CDR3 has 16 amino acids. Germline CDR1 WNHNN, CDR2 SYGVQD (reference sequence). Trimming left V 1 base short and J 4 bases short, with 14 bases between. The CDR3 bases are TGCGCCAGCAGTGAGTGGGAGACAGGGAGGTACAATGAGCAGTTCTTC. Translating gives CASSEWETGRYNEQFF.

The genes are TRBV10-3 and TRBJ2-3; 12 nucleotides align to TRBD1. The length of the CDR3 is 19 residues. Looked up from germline, CDR1 is ENHRY and CDR2 is SYGVKD. V dropped 3 bases and J dropped 0; count of bases not matched to a gene: 10. The CDR3 loop reads CAISDYPGQGASSTDTQYF. In nucleotides, the CDR3 is TGTGCCATCAGTGATTATCCGGGACAGGGGGCTTCTAGCACAGATACGCAGTATTTT.

The chain joins TRBV2 to TRBJ1-1; 7 bases fit TRBD1. The CDR3 is made up of 13 amino acids. The germline V gene has CDR1 SNHLY and CDR2 FYNNEI. After removal of 7 bases from V and 1 base from J, the junction contained 3 bases not matched to a gene. CDR3 sequence: CASKRQGNTEAFF. CDR3 nucleotides: TGTGCCAGCAAAAGACAGGGGAACACTGAAGCTTTCTTT.

The sample holds a few counts of this clone. V is TRBV30 and J is TRBJ1-3, with D tentatively TRBD1 (6 bases). The V gene lost 2 bases and the J gene lost 4 bases, with 12 bases spanning the gap. The CDR3 runs to 14 residues. Per germline, CDR1 GTSNPN and CDR2 SVGIG (reference sequence). The CDR3 loop is CAWSFQGTGNTIYF. The CDR3 nucleotides read TGTGCCTGGAGTTTCCAGGGGACCGGAAACACCATATATTTT. Using reference TRBV30 and TRBJ1-3 for the parts outside the CDR3, the full variable domain is SQTIHQWPATLVQPVGSPLSLECTVEGTSNPNLYWYRQAAGRGLQLLFYSVGIGQISSEVPQNLSASRPQDRQFILSSKKLLLSDSGFYLCAWSFQGTGNTIYFGEGSWLTVV.